This entry lists 19 T cell receptor beta chains sequenced from one sample in a study of human T cells and chemical hapten exposure. The time point is: pre-sensitization, week 0. Specified treatment: therapeutic diphenylcyclopropenone sensitization with weekly scalp DPC. Using its own MiXCR run on the RACE reads, TCRdb lists one record per CDR3 protein. The sample gives a few hundred thousand distinct CDR3 sequences, just under 8% of which show up once; 0.9% to 1.5% is in the top ten. Specimen: whole blood, collected in connection with sensitization to the hapten diphenylcyclopropenone (DPC). The receptors shown here come from a man aged 18 to 30 with alopecia areata. Some clones in this sample may be carry-over from other donors' samples.

The chain recombines TRBV20-1 with TRBJ1-1, with a weak D call TRBD1 (6 bases). Deletions cut 6 bases from V and 5 bases from J, with 19 bases between. Germline V gene lookup returns CDR1 DFQATT and CDR2 SNEGSKA (reference sequence). CDR3 length equals 14 residues. The CDR3 loop reads CSAREGQGRTEAFF. The CDR3 coding sequence is TGCAGTGCCCGAGAGGGGCAGGGGAGGACTGAAGCTTTCTTT.

The sample holds a few counts of this clonotype. The junction departs from germline at one end; a sequencing error may be responsible. CDR3 amino acids: CASSLTVRSNQPQHF. CDR3 sequence (DNA): TGTGCCAGCAGCCTAACTGTGCGTAGCAATCAGCCCCAGCATTTT. The rearrangement joins TRBV7-3 to TRBJ1-5; no reliable D call. This CDR3 has 15 residues. Germline CDR1 and CDR2: SGHTA and FQGTGA.

The chain has TRBV6-5 and TRBJ2-3; D may be TRBD2 (6 bases). V was clipped by 1 base and J by 6 bases, with 11 bases between them. Per germline, CDR1 MNHEY and CDR2 SVGAGI. The CDR3 has 14 amino acids. The CDR3 DNA sequence: TGTGCCAGCAGTTACTACGGGGGTCCCGATACGCAGTATTTT. Amino acid sequence: CASSYYGGPDTQYF.

This clonotype was found a few times. The genes are TRBV7-9 and TRBJ1-6; 7 nucleotides line up with TRBD1. The CDR3 sequence is 15 residues long. Germline loops: CDR1 SEHNR, CDR2 FQNEAQ (reference sequence). J lost 2 bases, V lost 6 bases, and 4 bases had no gene match. The CDR3 DNA sequence: TGTGCCAGCAGAGACAGGGATACCTATAATTCACCCCTCCACTTT. Encoded protein: CASRDRDTYNSPLHF.

This clonotype was counted many times. The chain employs TRBV7-2 and TRBJ1-3; possibly TRBD1 for D (5 bases). V gave up 4 bases and J gave up 0 bases, with 10 bases separating them. This CDR3 comprises 15 residues. Germline V lookup: CDR1 SGHTA, CDR2 FQGNSA. The CDR3 protein is CASSWDGSSGNTIYF. CDR3 DNA sequence: TGTGCCAGCAGCTGGGACGGGAGCTCTGGAAACACCATATATTTT.

A few counts support this clonotype. The chain employs TRBV20-1 and TRBJ2-2, with no clear D. V shed 1 base and J shed 4 bases, with 7 bases lying between them. Germline V gene sequence: CDR1 DFQATT, CDR2 SNEGSKA (reference sequence). This CDR3 is 13 amino acids long. The CDR3 sequence is CSARVRITGELFF. The CDR3 nucleotides are TGCAGTGCTAGAGTCAGAATCACCGGGGAGCTGTTTTTT.

In this sample, this clonotype turned up a few times. This chain joins TRBV25-1 and TRBJ1-2, with a tentative D call TRBD1 (6 bases). Trimming left V 1 base short and J 2 bases short, with 11 bases between. This CDR3 has 15 amino acids. Per germline, CDR1 MGHDK and CDR2 SYGVNS. The CDR3 here is CASSESGTGNYGYTF. CDR3 bases: TGTGCCAGCAGTGAATCGGGCACAGGGAACTATGGCTACACCTTC.

The chain uses TRBV19 and TRBJ2-7; 7 bases align to TRBD2. The CDR3 length is 13 residues. The ends lost 5 bases at V and 3 bases at J; junction bases unmatched: 4. CDR1 and CDR2 from the germline V gene are LNHDA and SQIVND (reference sequence). CDR3 DNA sequence: TGTGCCAGTAGTCTCGGACTAGTCTACGAGCAGTACTTC. Protein product: CASSLGLVYEQYF.

The chain combines TRBV28 with TRBJ1-3; no reliable D call. The germline V gene encodes CDR1 MDHEN and CDR2 SYDVKM. V gave up 7 bases and J gave up 0 bases, with 22 bases separating them. The CDR3 extends over 18 amino acids. Here the CDR3 DNA reads TGTGCCAGCACCGCGACCTTATGGACTTCTCGCTCTGGAAACACCATATATTTT. This translates into CASTATLWTSRSGNTIYF.

The rearrangement links TRBV20-1 to TRBJ2-4, with 10 positions matching TRBD1. This CDR3 has 15 residues. Trimming took 6 bases from V and 2 from J; bases not matched to a gene: 7. Germline CDR1 is DFQATT and CDR2 is SNEGSKA (reference sequence). CDR3 residues: CSALDRGITKNIQYF. The CDR3 DNA follows: TGCAGTGCCCTGGACAGGGGGATAACCAAAAACATTCAGTACTTC.

This clonotype was counted at least ten times. The V and J genes are TRBV6-2 or TRBV6-3 and TRBJ1-5; D call uncertain. The CDR3 totals 17 residues. V was shortened by 6 bases and J by 2 bases, with 20 bases between the two germline ends. Looked up from germline, CDR1 is MNHEY and CDR2 is SVGEGT. CDR3 region: CASSNPRGPMGNQPQHF. For the CDR3, the DNA is TGTGCCAGCAGCAACCCACGGGGTCCGATGGGCAATCAGCCCCAGCATTTT.

In its sample, this clonotype was seen many times. The DNA for the CDR3 is TGTGCCAGCAGCTTAAATCAGGGTCCTGAAAAACTGTTTTTT. Residues: CASSLNQGPEKLFF. The chain is built from TRBV7-2 and TRBJ1-4, with a weak D call TRBD1 (5 bases). V gave up 2 bases and J gave up 7 bases, with 11 bases separating them. The CDR3 spans 14 residues. Germline assignment: CDR1 SGHTA and CDR2 FQGNSA.

This clonotype was counted between two and nine times. This chain connects TRBV5-5 to TRBJ1-3; D is possibly TRBD1 (5 bases). Germline-derived CDR1 and CDR2 are SGHKS and YYEKEE (reference sequence). Trimming shortened V by 0 bases and J by 7 bases, and 11 bases separated the two germline ends. The CDR3 covers 14 residues. CDR3 in DNA: TGTGCCAGCAGCTTGGCCGGGACTCTCAACACCATATATTTT. Translated: CASSLAGTLNTIYF.

CDR3 nucleotides: TGCGCCAGCAGCCAAGATGCGGGACAGTCCTACGAGCAGTACTTC. Its protein product is CASSQDAGQSYEQYF. The chain links TRBV4-1 to TRBJ2-7; TRBD1 might be the D (7 bases). Germline lookup yields CDR1 MGHRA and CDR2 YSYEKL. This CDR3 is 15 amino acids long. V lost 0 bases and J 1 base, leaving 10 bases between the germline ends.

This clonotype was seen many times. The chain links TRBV2 to TRBJ2-1; perhaps TRBD2 as D (5 bases). This CDR3 region has 15 residues. Trimming removed 7 bases from V and 0 bases from J, with 13 bases in between. CDR1 SNHLY and CDR2 FYNNEI come from the germline V gene. The CDR3 sequence: CASTGTGSSYNEQFF. The CDR3 DNA reads as TGTGCCAGCACCGGAACGGGGAGCTCCTACAATGAGCAGTTCTTC.

This clonotype has just a few counts. The rearrangement joins TRBV15 to TRBJ1-5, with D unresolved. Trimming left V 6 bases short and J 1 base short, with 16 bases between. This CDR3 is 16 amino acids long. Germline V lookup: CDR1 LNHNV, CDR2 YYDKDF (reference sequence). The DNA of the CDR3 is TGTGCCACCAGTACATTTGGAGGGCGAAGCAATCAGCCCCAGCATTTT. It codes for CATSTFGGRSNQPQHF.

This clonotype was seen a handful of times. The V and J genes are TRBV27 and TRBJ1-4; TRBD1 matches at 7 bases. The germline V gene has CDR1 MNHEY and CDR2 SMNVEV (reference sequence). This CDR3 is 14 amino acids long. The V and J ends lost 4 bases and 6 bases, in that order; junction bases with no gene match: 5. The CDR3 DNA reads TGTGCCAGCAGTTCCCAGGGGGGGGATGAAAAACTGTTTTTT. Protein: CASSSQGGDEKLFF. Based on the CDR3 plus reference TRBV27 and TRBJ1-4, the full variable domain is EAQVTQNPRYLITVTGKKLTVTCSQNMNHEYMSWYRQDPGLGLRQIYYSMNVEVTDKGDVPEGYKVSRKEKRNFPLILESPSPNQTSLYFCASSSQGGDEKLFFGSGTQLSVL.

This clonotype was seen a handful of times. The chain has TRBV10-3 and TRBJ1-1, with 9 bases lining up with TRBD1. Germline V gene data show CDR1 as ENHRY and CDR2 as SYGVKD. The trim removed 10 bases at V and 8 bases at J, leaving 8 bases unmatched. CDR3 length equals 12 residues. CDR3 in DNA: TGTGCCACCAGCCGGGACAGGGAAGAAGCTTTCTTT. Translating it yields CATSRDREEAFF.

For the CDR3, the DNA is TGCAGCGTTGGCCAAGTTCCGTTCGCAAGTGAGCAGTTCTTC. Encoded protein: CSVGQVPFASEQFF. This chain links TRBV29-1 with TRBJ2-1; D is ambiguous. Germline CDR1 is SQVTM and CDR2 is ANQGSEA. The CDR3 is 14 amino acids. Trimming took off 4 bases at V and 9 bases at J, with 19 bases between the two ends.